The present T cell receptor beta chain was sequenced within a study of T cell responses to AZD1222 COVID-19 vaccine. Trimming removed 1 base from V and 3 bases from J; junction bases left unmatched: 4. The CDR3 runs 16 residues. Germline loops: CDR1 SGHVS, CDR2 FQNEAQ. Study-wide points: Clonal diversity was possibly underestimated; the donors were predominantly white British and more often female.

The assay was immunoSEQ multiplex PCR, and TCRdb's table has in-frame clones only and misses some. This sample has more than 90,000 clones; around 87% occur once, and the top ten carry roughly a tenth. This clone was recorded only once. Antigen: not known. The specimen was peripheral blood, collected 28 days after the second AZD1222 dose. The clonotype originates from an adult who received the AZD1222 COVID-19 vaccine. V gene TRBV7-8 combines with J gene TRBJ1-3; 9 bases agree with TRBD1. The CDR3 loop reads CASSLDRQGGGNTIYF. Here the CDR3 DNA reads TGTGCCAGCAGCTTAGACAGACAGGGGGGTGGAAACACCATATATTTT.